This T cell receptor (beta chain) was identified in a study of CD8 T cells in ankylosing spondylitis. Using quantitative 5'-RACE with molecular barcodes, the authors made TCR beta libraries. TCRdb re-derived calls from the 5' RACE reads in MiXCR, one entry per CDR3 protein. The sample lists around 430,000 distinct CDR3 sequences; 15% to 20% were seen once. Study-level results: Disease-linked clones bore a CD8+ phenotype and were relatively rare in peripheral blood. What appeared characteristic of ankylosing spondylitis blood was a TCR beta motif of several highly homologous variants.

As concerns this clonotype: No antigen is known for it.

Sequenced input: blood, either unsorted or a sorted T cell fraction (not recorded which). The receptor's source is a male donor with ankylosing spondylitis.

In DNA, the CDR3 is TGTGCCAGCAGCCAGAAAACGTTCCGGACAGGGGATGACTATGGCTACACCTTC. This translates into CASSQKTFRTGDDYGYTF. J is TRBJ1-2 and V is TRBV11-1; TRBD1 matches 9 bases. CDR3 length: 18 residues. The ends lost 5 bases at V and 3 bases at J; junction bases unmatched: 16. Germline CDR1 and CDR2: SGHAT and FQDESV (reference sequence).